This TCR beta chain was found in a study of CD8 T cells in ankylosing spondylitis. As to this clonotype: The antigen is not known.

TCRdb called the 5' RACE reads again in MiXCR, with one record for every CDR3 protein. The sample holds approximately 200,000 distinct CDR3 sequences, roughly 12% seen once. General study points: Blood of patients with ankylosing spondylitis appeared to be characterized by a TCR beta motif of about 8 highly homologous variants.

This CDR3 is built from 13 residues. The V gene lost 8 bases and the J gene lost 6 bases, with 16 bases spanning the gap. The germline CDR1 and CDR2 sequences are SEHNR and FQNEAQ (reference sequence). The chain couples TRBV7-9 to TRBJ1-1; D gene ambiguous. Sample: blood, either unsorted or a sorted T cell fraction (not recorded which). This TCR was sampled from a male donor with ankylosing spondylitis or in good health (not recorded which). The CDR3 here is CASSTERLSEAFF. In nucleotides, the CDR3 is TGTGCCAGCTCGACCGAGCGACTTTCTGAAGCTTTCTTT. Based on the CDR3 plus reference TRBV7-9 and TRBJ1-1, the full variable domain is DTGVSQNPRHKITKRGQNVTFRCDPISEHNRLYWYRQTLGQGPEFLTYFQNEAQLEKSRLLSDRFSAERPKGSFSTLEIQRTEQGDSAMYLCASSTERLSEAFFGQGTRLTVV.